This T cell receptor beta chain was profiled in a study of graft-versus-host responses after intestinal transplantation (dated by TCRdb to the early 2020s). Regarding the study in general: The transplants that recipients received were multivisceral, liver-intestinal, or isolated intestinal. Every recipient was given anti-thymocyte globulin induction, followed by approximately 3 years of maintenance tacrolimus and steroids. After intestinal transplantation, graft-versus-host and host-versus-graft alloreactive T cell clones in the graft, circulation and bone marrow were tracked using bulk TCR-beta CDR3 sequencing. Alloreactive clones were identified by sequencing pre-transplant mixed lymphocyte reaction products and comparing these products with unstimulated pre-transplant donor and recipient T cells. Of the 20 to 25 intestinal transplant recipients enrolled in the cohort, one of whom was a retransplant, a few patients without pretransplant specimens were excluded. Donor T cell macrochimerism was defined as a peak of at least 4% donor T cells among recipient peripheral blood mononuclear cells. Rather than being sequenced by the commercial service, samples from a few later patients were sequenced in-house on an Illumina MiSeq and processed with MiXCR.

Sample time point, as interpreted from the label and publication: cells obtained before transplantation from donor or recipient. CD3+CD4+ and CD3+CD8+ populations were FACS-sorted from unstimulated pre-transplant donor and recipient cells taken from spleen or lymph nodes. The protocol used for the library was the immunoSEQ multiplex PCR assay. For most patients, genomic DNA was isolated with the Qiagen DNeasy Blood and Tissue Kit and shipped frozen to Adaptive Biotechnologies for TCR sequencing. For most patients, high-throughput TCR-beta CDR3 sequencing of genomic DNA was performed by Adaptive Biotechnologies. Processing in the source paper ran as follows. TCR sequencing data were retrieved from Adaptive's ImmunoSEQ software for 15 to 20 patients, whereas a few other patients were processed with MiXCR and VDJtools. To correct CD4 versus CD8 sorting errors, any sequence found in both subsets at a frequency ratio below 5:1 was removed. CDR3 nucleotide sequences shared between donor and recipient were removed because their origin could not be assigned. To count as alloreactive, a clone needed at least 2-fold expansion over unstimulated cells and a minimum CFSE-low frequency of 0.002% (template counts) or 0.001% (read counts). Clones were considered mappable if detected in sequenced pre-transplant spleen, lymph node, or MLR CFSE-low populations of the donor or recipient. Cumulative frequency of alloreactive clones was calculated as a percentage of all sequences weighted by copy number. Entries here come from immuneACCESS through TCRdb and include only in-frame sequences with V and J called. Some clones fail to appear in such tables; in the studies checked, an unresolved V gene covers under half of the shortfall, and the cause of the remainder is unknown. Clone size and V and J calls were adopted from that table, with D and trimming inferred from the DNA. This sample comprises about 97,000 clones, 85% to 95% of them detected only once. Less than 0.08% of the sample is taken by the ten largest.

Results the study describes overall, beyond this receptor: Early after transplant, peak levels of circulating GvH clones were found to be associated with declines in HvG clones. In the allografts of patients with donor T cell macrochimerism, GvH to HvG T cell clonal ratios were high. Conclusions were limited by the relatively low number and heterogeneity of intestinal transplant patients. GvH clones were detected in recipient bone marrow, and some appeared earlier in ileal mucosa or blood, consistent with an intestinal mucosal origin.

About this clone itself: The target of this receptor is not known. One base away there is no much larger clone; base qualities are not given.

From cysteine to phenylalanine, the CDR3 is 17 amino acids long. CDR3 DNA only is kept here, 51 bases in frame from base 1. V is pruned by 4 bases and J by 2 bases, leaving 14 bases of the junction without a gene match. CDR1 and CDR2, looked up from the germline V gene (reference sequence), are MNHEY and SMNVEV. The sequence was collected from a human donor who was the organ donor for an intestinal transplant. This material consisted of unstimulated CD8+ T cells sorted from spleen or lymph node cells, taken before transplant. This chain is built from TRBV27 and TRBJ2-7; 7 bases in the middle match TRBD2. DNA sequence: TGTGCCAGCAGTTACCCCTTGAGCGGGGAAATGGCCTACGAGCAGTACTTC. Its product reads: CASSYPLSGEMAYEQYF.